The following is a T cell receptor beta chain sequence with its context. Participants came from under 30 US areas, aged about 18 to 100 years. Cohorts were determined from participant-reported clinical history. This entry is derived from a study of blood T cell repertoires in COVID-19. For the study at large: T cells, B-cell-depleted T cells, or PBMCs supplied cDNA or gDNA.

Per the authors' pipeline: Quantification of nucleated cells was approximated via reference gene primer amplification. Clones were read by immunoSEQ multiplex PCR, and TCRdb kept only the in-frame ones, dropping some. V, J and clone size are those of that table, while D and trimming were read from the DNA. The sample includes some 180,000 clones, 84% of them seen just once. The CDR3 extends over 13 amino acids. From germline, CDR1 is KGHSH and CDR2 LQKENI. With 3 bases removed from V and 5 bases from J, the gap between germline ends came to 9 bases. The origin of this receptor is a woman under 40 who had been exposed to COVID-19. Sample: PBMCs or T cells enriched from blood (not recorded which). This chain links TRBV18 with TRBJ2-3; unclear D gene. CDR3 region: CASSPPPGDTQYF. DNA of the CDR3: TGTGCCAGCTCACCGCCCCCAGGAGATACGCAGTATTTT.